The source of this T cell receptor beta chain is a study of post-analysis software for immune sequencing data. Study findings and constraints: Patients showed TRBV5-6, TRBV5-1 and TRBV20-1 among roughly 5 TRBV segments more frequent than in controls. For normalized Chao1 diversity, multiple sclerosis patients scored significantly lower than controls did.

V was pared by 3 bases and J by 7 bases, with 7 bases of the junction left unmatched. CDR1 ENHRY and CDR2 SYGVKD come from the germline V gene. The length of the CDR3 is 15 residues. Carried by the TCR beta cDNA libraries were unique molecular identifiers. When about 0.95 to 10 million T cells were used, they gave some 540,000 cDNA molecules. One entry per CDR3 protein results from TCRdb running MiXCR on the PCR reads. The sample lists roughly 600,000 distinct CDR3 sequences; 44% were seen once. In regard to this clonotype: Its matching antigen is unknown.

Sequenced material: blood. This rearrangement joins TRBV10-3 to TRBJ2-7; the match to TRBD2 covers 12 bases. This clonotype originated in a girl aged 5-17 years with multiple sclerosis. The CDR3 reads CAISEGLAGRQEQYF. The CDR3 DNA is TGTGCCATCAGTGAAGGACTAGCGGGACGACAAGAGCAGTACTTC.